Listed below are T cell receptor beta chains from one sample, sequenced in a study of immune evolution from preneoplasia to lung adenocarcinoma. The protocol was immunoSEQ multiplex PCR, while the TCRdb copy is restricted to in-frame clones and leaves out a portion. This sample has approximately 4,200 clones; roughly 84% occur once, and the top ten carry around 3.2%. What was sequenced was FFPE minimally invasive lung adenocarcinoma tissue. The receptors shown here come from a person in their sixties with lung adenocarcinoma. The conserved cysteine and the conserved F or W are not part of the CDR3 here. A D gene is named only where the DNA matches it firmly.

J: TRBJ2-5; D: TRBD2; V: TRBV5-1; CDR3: ASSRTSEQETQY
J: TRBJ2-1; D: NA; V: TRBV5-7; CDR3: ASSLGRLLPYNEQF
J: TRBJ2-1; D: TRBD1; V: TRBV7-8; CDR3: ASSLVRTGPLNEQF
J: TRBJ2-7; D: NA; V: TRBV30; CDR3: AWSPKTVKRGYEQY
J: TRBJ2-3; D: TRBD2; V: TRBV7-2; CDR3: ASSLGSLAGGPSPDTQY
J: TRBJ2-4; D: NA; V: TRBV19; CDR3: ASSPLRTGRGDNNIQY
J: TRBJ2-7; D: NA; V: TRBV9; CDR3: ASSVTAGGGPYEQY
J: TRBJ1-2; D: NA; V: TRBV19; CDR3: ASSLRANRKTYGYT
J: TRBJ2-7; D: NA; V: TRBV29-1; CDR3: SVEYGEEFEQY
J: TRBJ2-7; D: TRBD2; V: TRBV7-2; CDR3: ASREGLASYEQY
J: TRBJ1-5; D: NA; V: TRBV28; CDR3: ASSPGQWYWPQH
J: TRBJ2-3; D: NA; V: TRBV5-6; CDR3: ASIYREGTDTQY
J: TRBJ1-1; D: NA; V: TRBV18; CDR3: ASSPTIMNTEAF
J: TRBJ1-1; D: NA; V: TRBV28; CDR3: ASSNPQGRVNTEAF
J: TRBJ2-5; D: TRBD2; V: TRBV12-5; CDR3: ASGLGGGYETQY
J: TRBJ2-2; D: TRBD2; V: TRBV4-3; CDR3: ASSLGGGSGELF
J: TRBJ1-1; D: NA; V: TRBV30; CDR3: AWSNTEEAF
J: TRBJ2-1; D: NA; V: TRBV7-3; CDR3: ASSSTGPGDEQF
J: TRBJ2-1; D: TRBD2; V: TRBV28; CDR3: ASSSYNSGSSYNEQF
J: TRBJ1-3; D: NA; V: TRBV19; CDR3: ASSYDPKGSGNTIY
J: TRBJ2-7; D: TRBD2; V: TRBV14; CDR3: ASSKTGTSVGEGYEQY
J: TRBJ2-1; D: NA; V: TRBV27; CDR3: ASKNSRDYNEQF
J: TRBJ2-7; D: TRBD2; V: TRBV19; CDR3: ASAGTSGHEQY
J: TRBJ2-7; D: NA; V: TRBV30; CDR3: AWSQGLRDEQY
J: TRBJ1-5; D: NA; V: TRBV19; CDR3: ASSTDRTGMGNQPQH
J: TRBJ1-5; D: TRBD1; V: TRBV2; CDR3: ASRGDRPTQPQH
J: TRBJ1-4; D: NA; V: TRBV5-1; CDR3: ARYRDNEKLF
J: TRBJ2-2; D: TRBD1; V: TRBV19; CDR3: ASSILTGGFTGELF
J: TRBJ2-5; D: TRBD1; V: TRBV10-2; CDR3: ASSDVWGQGQETQY
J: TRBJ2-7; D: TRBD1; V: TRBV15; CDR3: ATSRRGTGIDEQY
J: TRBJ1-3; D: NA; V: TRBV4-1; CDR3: ASSPWEGTGGNTIY
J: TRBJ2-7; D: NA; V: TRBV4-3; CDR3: ASSQEGRRSYEQY
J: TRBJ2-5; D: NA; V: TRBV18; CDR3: ASSPKNGMQETQY
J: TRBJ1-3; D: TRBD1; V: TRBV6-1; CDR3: ATRDRDSGNTIY
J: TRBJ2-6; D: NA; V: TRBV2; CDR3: ASSEGPSGANVLT
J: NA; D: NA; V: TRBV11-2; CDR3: ASSLDRGPMYEQY
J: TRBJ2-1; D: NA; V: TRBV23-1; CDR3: ASSPFNEQF
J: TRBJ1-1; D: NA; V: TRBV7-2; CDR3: ASSLQGTPNTEAF
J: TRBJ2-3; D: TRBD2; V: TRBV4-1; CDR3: ASSQGPLSGSFADTQY
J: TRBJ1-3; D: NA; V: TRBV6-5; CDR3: ASSWQETGNTIY
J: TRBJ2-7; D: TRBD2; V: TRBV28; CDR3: ASSLGLAGLRSYEQY
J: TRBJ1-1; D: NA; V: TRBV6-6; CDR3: ASSPSRTTEAF
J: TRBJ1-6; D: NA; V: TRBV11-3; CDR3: ASSLEGLSNSPLH
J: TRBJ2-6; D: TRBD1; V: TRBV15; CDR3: ATRQTGSGANVLT
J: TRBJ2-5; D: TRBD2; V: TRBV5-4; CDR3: ASSLGPWEGRETQY
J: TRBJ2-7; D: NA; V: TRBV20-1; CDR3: SAKLGKQY
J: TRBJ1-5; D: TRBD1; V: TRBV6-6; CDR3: ASNKPQGASNQPQH
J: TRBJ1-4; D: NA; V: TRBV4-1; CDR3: ASSQVYPATNEKLF
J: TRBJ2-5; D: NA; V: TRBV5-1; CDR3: ASSLSYQETQY
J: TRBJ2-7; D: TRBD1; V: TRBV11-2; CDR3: ASSLTGVYEQY
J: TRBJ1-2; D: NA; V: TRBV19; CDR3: ATQEYSYGYT
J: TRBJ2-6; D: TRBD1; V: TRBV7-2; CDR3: ASSRTGRSGANVLT
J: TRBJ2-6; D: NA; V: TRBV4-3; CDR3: ASSQENAKAGANVLT
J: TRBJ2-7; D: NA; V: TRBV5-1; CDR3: ASSLGSFSSYEQY
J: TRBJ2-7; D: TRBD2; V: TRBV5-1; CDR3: ASSFGSLAGVYEQY